The 16 T cell receptor beta chains in this list originate from one sample, sequenced in a study of T cells in women clearing cervical HPV infection listed by TCRdb under 2018. Receptor amplification or capture employed the immunoSEQ multiplex PCR assay. Not all clones reach the TCRdb copy of this immuneACCESS table, which keeps in-frame sequences only. Checked studies attribute under half of the gap to unresolved V genes and leave the rest unexplained. The sample table records 30,000 to 35,000 clones. The ten biggest clones cover about 18% of the sample. Sequencing input: blood buffy coat. The receptors come from a woman between 18 and 75 years old with a cervical HPV16 infection that either progressed to CIN3+ or cleared (not recorded which).

To note about this clone: The CDR3 goes on 3 residues after the read ends, and that part is filled in from the germline J gene. V and J are TRBV20-1 and TRBJ2-1; 10 bases fit TRBD2. Trimming took 1 base from V and 2 from J; bases not matched to a gene: 2. CDR3 size: 15 residues. Germline V CDR1 and CDR2: DFQATT, SNEGSKA (reference sequence). The part of the CDR3 DNA that was read is TGCAGTGCTAGAGTAAGCGGGAGGGCCTACAATGAG. Protein product: CSARVSGRAYNE. The complete CDR3 sequence is CSARVSGRAYNEQFF.

As for this clone: The CDR3 end is not reached by the read, which stops 3 residues before it; the germline J gene fills it in. The chain carries TRBV7-9 and TRBJ1-2; D is undetermined. This CDR3 comprises 14 residues. CDR1 and CDR2 from the germline V gene are SEHNR and FQNEAQ (reference sequence). The DNA read from the CDR3 is TGTGCCAGCAGCTCCCAGCGGGAGTCAACCGAC. Its translation: CASSSQRESTD. The CDR3, in full, reads CASSSQRESTDYTF. The full variable domain, with the rest looked up from reference TRBV7-9 and TRBJ1-2, is DTGVSQNPRHKITKRGQNVTFRCDPISEHNRLYWYRQTLGQGPEFLTYFQNEAQLEKSRLLSDRFSAERPKGSFSTLEIQRTEQGDSAMYLCASSSQRESTDYTFGSGTRLTVV.

Comment on this clone: The CDR3 end is not reached by the read, which stops 3 residues before it; the germline J gene fills it in. The rearrangement uses TRBV6-2 or TRBV6-3 and TRBJ1-6; D call uncertain. CDR1 MNHEY and CDR2 SVGEGT come from the germline V gene. This CDR3 comprises 16 residues. V was pared by 2 bases and J by 0 bases, with 8 bases between. The CDR3 sequence is CASSYRSPSYNSPLHF. The sequenced part of the CDR3 DNA is TGTGCCAGCAGTTACCGGTCTCCCTCCTATAATTCACCC.

Worth noting for this clone: Coverage ceases 3 residues before the CDR3 finishes, and the germline J gene fills in the end. This chain links TRBV5-5 with TRBJ1-1, with D maybe TRBD1 (6 bases). Germline values: CDR1 SGHKS, CDR2 YYEKEE (reference sequence). V lost 6 bases, J lost 3 bases, and 12 bases lay in between. The CDR3 covers 13 residues. CDR3 bases read: TGTGCCAGCAAACAGGGAATCCACACTGAA. Its translation: CASKQGIHTE. The entire CDR3 sequence reads CASKQGIHTEAFF.

For this clone: Sequencing ends 3 residues short of the CDR3 end; the germline J gene provides the rest. This chain uses TRBV6-2 or TRBV6-3 with TRBJ1-5; tentative D call: TRBD1 (5 bases). V was clipped by 6 bases and J by 4 bases, with 13 bases between them. CDR3 length equals 14 residues. The germline V gene has CDR1 MNHEY and CDR2 SVGEGT. The CDR3 spells CASSPPRGNQPQHF. The sequenced CDR3 bases are TGTGCCAGCAGCCCCCCCCGGGGGAATCAGCCC.

For this clone: The read terminates 3 residues before the CDR3 end, so the remaining end is supplied by the germline J gene. V usage is TRBV2 and J usage is TRBJ1-5; no definite D call. V was shortened by 4 bases and J by 6 bases, with 13 bases between the two germline ends. There are 14 residues in the CDR3. Looked up from germline, CDR1 is SNHLY and CDR2 is FYNNEI. The CDR3 DNA, read in part, is TGTGCCAGCAGTGCTACCACTAGCCGTCAGCCC. Its protein is CASSATTSRQP. In full, the CDR3 is CASSATTSRQPQHF. The full variable domain, in which reference TRBV2 and TRBJ1-5 provide the parts outside the CDR3, is EPEVTQTPSHQVTQMGQEVILRCVPISNHLYFYWYRQILGQKVEFLVSFYNNEISEKSEIFDDQFSVERPDGSNFTLKIRSTKLEDSAMYFCASSATTSRQPQHFGDGTRLSIL.

As for this clone: One end of the junction varies from germline; a read error may be responsible. The CDR3 goes on 3 residues after the read ends, and that part is filled in from the germline J gene. Distinct nucleotide sequences in the sample also encode this CDR3. The rearrangement joins TRBV5-6 to TRBJ1-3; the D gene is possibly TRBD1 (6 bases). Germline loops: CDR1 SGHDT, CDR2 YYEEEE. The CDR3 extends over 14 amino acids. The CDR3 region is CASSRDRTGNTIYF. The part of the CDR3 DNA that was read is TGTGCCAGCAGCCGTGACAGGACTGGAAACACG.

The CDR3 spells CASSLTGNTEAFF. CDR3 DNA (partial): TGTGCCAGTAGTCTGACAGGGAACACTGAA. The chain carries TRBV19 and TRBJ1-1; tentatively, D is TRBD1 (6 bases). The sequence runs out 3 residues before the end of the CDR3; the remainder is reconstructed from the germline J gene. CDR3 length: 13 amino acids. CDR1 is LNHDA, CDR2 SQIVND, per germline (reference sequence). V lost 5 bases and J 1 base, leaving 8 bases between the germline ends.

With regard to this clone: The read falls 3 residues short of the CDR3 end, and the missing part is taken from the germline J gene. This sequence joins TRBV5-1 and TRBJ2-1; D unresolved. V shed 0 bases and J shed 5 bases, with 12 bases lying between them. The CDR3 consists of 15 residues. Per germline, CDR1 SGHRS and CDR2 YFSETQ. The CDR3 bases that were read are TGCGCCAGCAGCTTGGACAGCCCGAGAAACAATGAG. This translates into CASSLDSPRNNE. The whole CDR3 is CASSLDSPRNNEQFF.

On this clone: Read sequence stops 3 residues before the CDR3 end, and the germline J gene provides the missing end. The V gene is TRBV13, the J gene TRBJ2-4; D is perhaps TRBD1 (5 bases). Germline V gene lookup returns CDR1 PRHDT and CDR2 FYEKMQ (reference sequence). The CDR3 has 15 residues. The sequenced CDR3 bases are TGTGCCAGCAGCTCTACCGTACTGGGAAGGGGTATT. Its translation is CASSSTVLGRGI. The entire CDR3 reads CASSSTVLGRGIQYF. The full variable domain, its missing parts supplied by reference TRBV13 and TRBJ2-4, is AAGVIQSPRHLIKEKRETATLKCYPIPRHDTVYWYQQGPGQDPQFLISFYEKMQSDKGSIPDRFSAQQFSDYHSELNMSSLELGDSALYFCASSSTVLGRGIQYFGAGTRLSVL.

About this clone: With the read ending 3 residues before the CDR3 end, the germline J gene is used to fill in that end. V and J are TRBV18 and TRBJ1-4, with 9 bases aligning to TRBD1. This CDR3 comprises 15 residues. The V gene's germline CDR1 is KGHSH and CDR2 LQKENI. The V segment lost 6 bases and the J segment 7 bases; nucleotides outside the gene matches: 9. The covered CDR3 bases are TGTGCCAGCTCGCAGAACAGGGGGCTTGGTGAAAAA. This codes for CASSQNRGLGEK. The whole CDR3 protein reads CASSQNRGLGEKLFF.

For this clone: From the germline J gene comes the end of the CDR3, since the read stops 3 residues before it. This sequence joins TRBV6-1 and TRBJ1-1, with a tentative D call TRBD1 (5 bases). V shed 3 bases and J shed 1 base, with 12 bases lying between them. This CDR3 is built from 15 residues. In germline, CDR1 is MNHNS, CDR2 SASEGT. CDR3 DNA (partial): TGTGCCAGCAGTGATTATCAGGGAAAGAACACTGAA. Its translation: CASSDYQGKNTE. The CDR3 in full is CASSDYQGKNTEAFF.

As to this clone: The sequence runs out 3 residues before the end of the CDR3; the remainder is reconstructed from the germline J gene. The chain employs TRBV7-2 and TRBJ2-5, with 8 bases lining up with TRBD1. Germline CDR1 and CDR2: SGHTA and FQGNSA. This CDR3 has 14 amino acids. V lost 2 bases and J lost 7; bases outside the gene matches: 6. The CDR3 region is CASSLSGTGRTQYF. CDR3 bases read: TGTGCCAGCAGCTTATCCGGGACAGGACGGACC.

With respect to this clone: The read is 3 residues too short to cover the CDR3 end, so that end is filled in from the germline J gene. J is TRBJ2-3 and V is TRBV5-1; TRBD1 agrees at 7 bases. Germline-derived CDR1 and CDR2 are SGHRS and YFSETQ. The CDR3 length is 14 residues. CDR3 DNA (partial): TGCGCCAGCAGCTACCGGGACAGCCAAGAGACG. As protein: CASSYRDSQET. The whole CDR3 protein reads CASSYRDSQETQYF.

In regard to this clone: The CDR3 goes on 3 residues after the read ends, and that part is filled in from the germline J gene. V usage is TRBV5-1 and J usage is TRBJ2-1; 9 nucleotides align to TRBD2. The J segment lost 8 bases and the V segment lost 0 bases, leaving 9 bases of the junction unmatched. Germline V lookup: CDR1 SGHRS, CDR2 YFSETQ. CDR3 size: 16 residues. The sequenced part of the CDR3 DNA is TGCGCCAGCAGCTTGGCCGGCGGGGGGGCTTTGTATGAG. Protein sequence: CASSLAGGGALYE. The full CDR3 reads CASSLAGGGALYEQFF.

Concerning this clone: The read ends 3 residues before the CDR3 terminus; that terminus is restored from the germline J gene. The rearrangement uses TRBV5-1 and TRBJ1-1, with 10 bases lining up with TRBD1. This CDR3 is built from 14 residues. V was pared by 4 bases and J by 4 bases, with 4 bases of the junction left unmatched. Germline assignment: CDR1 SGHRS and CDR2 YFSETQ. The CDR3 protein is CASSETGGFTEAFF. The CDR3 DNA, read in part, is TGCGCCAGCAGCGAGACAGGGGGCTTCACTGAA.